Listed here are 18 T cell receptor beta chains from one sample, sequenced in a study of blood T cell repertoires in COVID-19. Assay used: immunoSEQ multiplex PCR; TCRdb lists only in-frame clones, some missing. Of about 250,000 clones listed, 83% are singletons. Sequenced sample: peripheral blood. Source of these receptors: a man aged 35 to 55 with active or convalescent COVID-19.

J is TRBJ2-7 and V is TRBV18, with 8 bases aligning to TRBD1. The V segment lost 3 bases and the J segment 4 bases; nucleotides outside the gene matches: 8. The CDR3 length is 15 residues. Germline loops: CDR1 KGHSH, CDR2 LQKENI. CDR3 sequence reads: CASSPVGQGTYEQYF. DNA for the CDR3: TGTGCCAGCTCACCCGTCGGACAGGGCACTTACGAGCAGTACTTC. Full variable domain (missing parts from reference TRBV18 and TRBJ2-7): NAGVMQNPRHLVRRRGQEARLRCSPMKGHSHVYWYRQLPEEGLKFMVYLQKENIIDESGMPKERFSAEFPKEGPSILRIQQVVRGDSAAYFCASSPVGQGTYEQYFGPGTRLTVT.

The chain employs TRBV12-3 or TRBV12-4 and TRBJ1-4; a weak D match, TRBD1 (5 bases). The CDR3 sequence is 13 residues long. V was trimmed by 6 bases and J by 6 bases, leaving 11 bases between them. The CDR3 region has the DNA TGTGCCAGCAGGGTACAGGATTATGAAAAACTGTTTTTT. As protein: CASRVQDYEKLFF.

In DNA, the CDR3 is TGCGCCAGCAGCCAAGAGAGGGTTGACTATGGCTACACCTTC. This translates into CASSQERVDYGYTF. The rearrangement joins TRBV4-1 to TRBJ1-2, with D unresolved. Germline assignment: CDR1 MGHRA and CDR2 YSYEKL. The CDR3 contains 14 residues. V dropped 0 bases and J dropped 3 bases, with 8 bases sitting between them.

The chain is built from TRBV3-1 (or the pseudogene TRBV3-2) and TRBJ1-4, with 9 bases lining up with TRBD1. This CDR3 contains 16 residues. Germline-derived CDR1 and CDR2 are LGHDT and YNNKEL (reference sequence). Trimming at V came to 4 bases and at J to 9 bases, leaving 12 bases not matched to a gene. The CDR3 DNA is TGTGCCAGCAGCCTAGACTCAGGTGGGACAGGGAAAAAACTGTTTTTT. As protein: CASSLDSGGTGKKLFF.

The CDR3 reads CSVAGTAYGYTF. Written as DNA, the CDR3 is TGCAGCGTTGCGGGGACAGCATATGGCTACACCTTC. The gene calls are TRBV29-1 and TRBJ1-2; TRBD1 aligns across 7 bases. The CDR3 totals 12 residues. Germline V gene lookup returns CDR1 SQVTM and CDR2 ANQGSEA. V shed 4 bases, J shed 5 bases, and the junction held 4 bases outside the gene matches. Supplemented by reference TRBV29-1 and TRBJ1-2, the full variable domain reads SAVISQKPSRDICQRGTSLTIQCQVDSQVTMMFWYRQQPGQSLTLIATANQGSEATYESGFVIDKFPISRPNLTFSTLTVSNMSPEDSSIYLCSVAGTAYGYTFGSGTRLTVV.

The chain carries TRBV7-9 and TRBJ1-4, with D perhaps matching TRBD1 (6 bases). The CDR3 covers 15 residues. Germline values: CDR1 SEHNR, CDR2 FQNEAQ (reference sequence). V dropped 3 bases and J dropped 8 bases, with 16 bases sitting between them. The CDR3 region is CASSLVRGLGEKLFF. In DNA form, the CDR3 reads TGTGCCAGCAGCTTGGTCAGGGGTCTAGGGGAAAAACTGTTTTTT.

V and J are TRBV7-2 and TRBJ2-7; 7 bases align to TRBD1. The V segment lost 6 bases and the J segment 4 bases; nucleotides outside the gene matches: 6. The CDR3 covers 13 residues. Germline-derived CDR1 and CDR2 are SGHTA and FQGNSA. The CDR3 DNA follows: TGTGCCAGCAGTCTGCCGACAGGGTACGAGCAGTACTTC. Translated, it gives CASSLPTGYEQYF. Full variable domain (outside the CDR3, taken from reference TRBV7-2 and TRBJ2-7): GAGVSQSPSNKVTEKGKDVELRCDPISGHTALYWYRQSLGQGLEFLIYFQGNSAPDKSGLPSDRFSAERTGGSVSTLTIQRTQQEDSAVYLCASSLPTGYEQYFGPGTRLTVT.

The chain carries TRBV4-1 and TRBJ1-5, with D tentatively TRBD1 (5 bases). CDR3 size: 19 residues. Trimming left V 1 base short and J 0 bases short, with 19 bases between. Looked up from germline, CDR1 is MGHRA and CDR2 is YSYEKL. CDR3 in DNA: TGCGCCAGCAGCCAAGCCTCAGACTCCCCGGGGGTTAGCAATCAGCCCCAGCATTTT. Translation: CASSQASDSPGVSNQPQHF.

This chain joins TRBV5-4 and TRBJ1-1, with D hard to call. CDR1 is SGHNT, CDR2 YYREEE, per germline (reference sequence). The CDR3 is made up of 13 amino acids. Trimming took 4 bases from V and 5 from J, leaving 12 bases between them. The chain's CDR3 is CASSPEGWTEAFF. The DNA of the CDR3 is TGTGCCAGCAGCCCAGAGGGCTGGACTGAAGCTTTCTTT.

This clone was seen just once. The rearrangement links TRBV7-6 to TRBJ1-5; D is perhaps TRBD1 (5 bases). The germline V gene encodes CDR1 SGHVS and CDR2 FNYEAQ. V was pared by 2 bases and J by 3 bases, with 8 bases between. The length of the CDR3 is 14 residues. The CDR3 reads CASSLQGNNQPQHF. CDR3 nucleotides: TGTGCCAGCAGCTTACAGGGAAACAATCAGCCCCAGCATTTT. The full variable domain, with the rest looked up from reference TRBV7-6 and TRBJ1-5, is GAGVSQSPRYKVTKRGQDVALRCDPISGHVSLYWYRQALGQGPEFLTYFNYEAQQDKSGLPNDRFSAERPEGSISTLTIQRTEQRDSAMYRCASSLQGNNQPQHFGDGTRLSIL.

CDR3 sequence: CASSYRGSPNYGYTF. The CDR3 nucleotides are TGTGCCAGCAGCTACAGGGGCAGCCCTAACTATGGCTACACCTTC. The chain carries TRBV25-1 and TRBJ1-2; 7 nucleotides agree with TRBD1. Germline CDR1 is MGHDK and CDR2 is SYGVNS. Losses at the gene ends were 6 bases for V and 0 bases for J; bases not matched to a gene: 7. The CDR3 has 15 amino acids.

This chain's CDR3 is CASSSGYNEQFF. CDR3 sequence (DNA): TGTGCCAGCAGCTCCGGCTACAATGAGCAGTTCTTC. This sequence joins TRBV7-9 and TRBJ2-1; the D is unclear. V was cut by 4 bases and J by 3 bases, with 4 bases left in between. CDR1 and CDR2 (germline): SEHNR, FQNEAQ (reference sequence). The CDR3 has 12 amino acids.

V is TRBV7-6 and J is TRBJ2-1, with 8 nucleotides matching TRBD2. The junction had 10 bases not matched to a gene; V was cut back by 1 base and J by 5 bases. From germline, CDR1 is SGHVS and CDR2 FNYEAQ. This CDR3 has 17 amino acids. The CDR3 region is CASSLGGSGGQNNEQFF. The CDR3 DNA sequence: TGTGCCAGCAGCTTAGGAGGATCGGGGGGGCAGAACAATGAGCAGTTCTTC.

The CDR3 DNA follows: TGTGCCAGCAGCCAACAGGCTAACTATGGCTACACCTTC. This encodes CASSQQANYGYTF. J is TRBJ1-2 and V is TRBV3-1 (or the pseudogene TRBV3-2); D not resolved. V was cut by 2 bases and J by 0 bases, with 4 bases left in between. Germline assignment: CDR1 LGHDT and CDR2 YNNKEL (reference sequence). The CDR3 spans 13 residues.

This clone was seen more than once but under ten times. The V call is TRBV2, the J call TRBJ2-2, with D perhaps matching TRBD1 (6 bases). V was cut by 6 bases and J by 7 bases, with 9 bases left in between. The V gene's germline CDR1 is SNHLY and CDR2 FYNNEI. The CDR3 is 12 amino acids. The chain's CDR3 is CASSPDSGELFF. CDR3 DNA sequence: TGTGCCAGCAGCCCGGACAGCGGGGAGCTGTTTTTT. The full variable domain, completed using reference TRBV2 and TRBJ2-2, is EPEVTQTPSHQVTQMGQEVILRCVPISNHLYFYWYRQILGQKVEFLVSFYNNEISEKSEIFDDQFSVERPDGSNFTLKIRSTKLEDSAMYFCASSPDSGELFFGEGSRLTVL.

This sequence joins TRBV28 and TRBJ2-7, with D possibly being TRBD1 (5 bases). Germline lookup yields CDR1 MDHEN and CDR2 SYDVKM. This CDR3 is 13 amino acids long. V dropped 5 bases and J dropped 0 bases, with 8 bases sitting between them. CDR3 protein: CASSRQHSYEQYF. The CDR3 DNA sequence: TGTGCCAGCAGTAGACAGCACTCCTACGAGCAGTACTTC.

The rearrangement links TRBV19 to TRBJ2-7; 9 bases map to TRBD2. The germline CDR1 and CDR2 sequences are LNHDA and SQIVND (reference sequence). Unmatched junction bases numbered 5, after V lost 9 bases and J lost 2 bases. This CDR3 contains 13 residues. CDR3 in amino acids: CARSSSGTYEQYF. In nucleotides, the CDR3 is TGTGCCAGGTCGTCTAGCGGGACCTACGAGCAGTACTTC. The variable domain in full, completed from reference TRBV19 and TRBJ2-7, reads DGGITQSPKYLFRKEGQNVTLSCEQNLNHDAMYWYRQDPGQGLRLIYYSQIVNDFQKGDIAEGYSVSREKKESFPLTVTSAQKNPTAFYLCARSSSGTYEQYFGPGTRLTVT.

The V and J genes are TRBV10-2 and TRBJ1-2; D is uncertain. The length of the CDR3 is 14 residues. The V gene lost 5 bases and the J gene lost 5 bases, with 15 bases spanning the gap. Germline lookup yields CDR1 WSHSY and CDR2 SAAADI. The CDR3 DNA reads TGCGCCAGCAGTCAGGCCTTGTCCCAATATGGCTACACCTTC. As protein: CASSQALSQYGYTF.